This record looks at one TCR beta chain sequence and its context. This sample stems from a study of T cell changes during pregnancy in multiple sclerosis. The protocol was immunoSEQ multiplex PCR, while the TCRdb copy is restricted to in-frame clones and leaves out a portion. The sample has under 85,000 clones, around nine tenths seen once. The CDR3 length is 15 residues. V was shortened by 0 bases and J by 0 bases, with 6 bases between the two germline ends. Germline loops: CDR1 MNHEY, CDR2 SMNVEV (reference sequence). This TCR was sampled from a female donor in good health, enrolled as a control in a pregnancy study. This chain uses TRBV27 with TRBJ1-3; D unclear. Here the sequenced sample was peripheral blood, taken in the third trimester of pregnancy. CDR3 coding DNA: TGTGCCAGCAGTTTATCGGTCAGCTCTGGAAACACCATATATTTT. Protein sequence: CASSLSVSSGNTIYF.